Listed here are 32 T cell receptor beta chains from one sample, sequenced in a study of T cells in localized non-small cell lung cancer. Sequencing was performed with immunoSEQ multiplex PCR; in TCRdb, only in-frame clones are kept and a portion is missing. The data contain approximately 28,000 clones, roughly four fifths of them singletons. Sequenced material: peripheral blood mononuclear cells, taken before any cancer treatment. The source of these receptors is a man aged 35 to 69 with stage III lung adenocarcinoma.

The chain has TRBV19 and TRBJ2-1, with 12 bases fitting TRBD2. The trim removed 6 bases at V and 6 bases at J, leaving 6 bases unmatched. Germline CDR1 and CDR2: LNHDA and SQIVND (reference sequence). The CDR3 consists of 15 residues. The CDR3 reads CASRSGLAGSNEQFF. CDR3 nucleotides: TGTGCCAGTAGATCCGGACTAGCGGGAAGCAATGAGCAGTTCTTC.

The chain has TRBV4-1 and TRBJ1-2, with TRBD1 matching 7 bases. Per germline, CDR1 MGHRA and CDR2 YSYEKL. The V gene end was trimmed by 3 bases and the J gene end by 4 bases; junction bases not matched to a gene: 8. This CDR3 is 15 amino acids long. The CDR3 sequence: CASSQPGQKTYGYTF. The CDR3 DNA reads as TGCGCCAGCAGCCAGCCGGGACAGAAAACCTATGGCTACACCTTC.

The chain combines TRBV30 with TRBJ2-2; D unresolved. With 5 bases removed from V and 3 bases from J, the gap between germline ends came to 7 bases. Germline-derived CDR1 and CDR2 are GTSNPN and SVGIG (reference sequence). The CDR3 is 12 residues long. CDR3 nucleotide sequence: TGTGCCTGGGCCTCCTACACCGGGGAGCTGTTTTTT. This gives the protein CAWASYTGELFF. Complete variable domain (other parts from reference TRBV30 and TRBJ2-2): SQTIHQWPATLVQPVGSPLSLECTVEGTSNPNLYWYRQAAGRGLQLLFYSVGIGQISSEVPQNLSASRPQDRQFILSSKKLLLSDSGFYLCAWASYTGELFFGEGSRLTVL.

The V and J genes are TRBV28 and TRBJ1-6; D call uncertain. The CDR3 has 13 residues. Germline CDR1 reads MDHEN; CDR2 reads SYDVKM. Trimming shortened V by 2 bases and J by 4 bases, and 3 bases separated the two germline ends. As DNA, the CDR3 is TGTGCCAGCAGTTTACCGTATAATTCACCCCTCCACTTT. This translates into CASSLPYNSPLHF.

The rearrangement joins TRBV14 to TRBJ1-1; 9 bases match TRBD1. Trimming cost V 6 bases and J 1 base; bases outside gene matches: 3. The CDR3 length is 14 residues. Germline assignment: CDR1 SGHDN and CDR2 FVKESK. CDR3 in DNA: TGTGCCAGCAGTTACAGGGGGCCGAACACTGAAGCTTTCTTT. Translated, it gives CASSYRGPNTEAFF.

The CDR3 DNA reads TGTGCCAGCCTGGGGAGAGGAACAGATACGCAGTATTTT. It encodes CASLGRGTDTQYF. The chain is built from TRBV6-6 and TRBJ2-3; a possible D gene is TRBD2 (5 bases). This CDR3 is 13 amino acids long. Germline lookup yields CDR1 MNHNY and CDR2 SVGAGI (reference sequence). The V and J ends lost 8 bases and 3 bases respectively, with 12 bases between them.

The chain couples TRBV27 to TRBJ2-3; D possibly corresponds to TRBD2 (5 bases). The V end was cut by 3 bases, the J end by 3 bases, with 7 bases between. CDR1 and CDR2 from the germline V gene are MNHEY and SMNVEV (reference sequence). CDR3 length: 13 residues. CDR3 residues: CASSFRRTDTQYF. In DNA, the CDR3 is TGTGCCAGCAGTTTTCGGAGGACAGATACGCAGTATTTT.

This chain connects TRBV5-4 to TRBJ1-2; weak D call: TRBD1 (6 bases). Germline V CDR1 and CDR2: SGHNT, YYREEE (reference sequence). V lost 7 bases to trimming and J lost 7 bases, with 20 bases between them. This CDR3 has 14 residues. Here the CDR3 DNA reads TGTGCCAGCCTTGGACCGGGACATGGCGGTGGCTACACCTTC. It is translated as CASLGPGHGGGYTF.

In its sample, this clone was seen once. The DNA for the CDR3 is TGTGCCAGCAGCGTAGAATTGAACACTGAAGCTTTCTTT. Translated: CASSVELNTEAFF. The chain joins TRBV9 to TRBJ1-1; no definite D call. Looked up from germline, CDR1 is SGDLS and CDR2 is YYNGEE. Trimming took off 0 bases at V and 0 bases at J, with 3 bases between the two ends. The CDR3 totals 13 residues.

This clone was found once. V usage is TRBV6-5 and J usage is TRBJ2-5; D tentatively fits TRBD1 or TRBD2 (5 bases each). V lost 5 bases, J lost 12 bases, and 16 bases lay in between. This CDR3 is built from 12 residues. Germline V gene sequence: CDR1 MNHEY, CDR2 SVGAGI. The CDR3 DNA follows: TGTGCCAGCAGTGGAACCGGGACCGAGAAGTACTTC. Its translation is CASSGTGTEKYF.

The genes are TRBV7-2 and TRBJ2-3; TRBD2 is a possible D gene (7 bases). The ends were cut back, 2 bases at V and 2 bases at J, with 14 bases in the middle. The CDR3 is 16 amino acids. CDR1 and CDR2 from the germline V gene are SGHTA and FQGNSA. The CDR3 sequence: CASSLRRGGATDTQYF. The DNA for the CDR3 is TGTGCCAGCAGCTTACGGCGTGGGGGGGCCACAGATACGCAGTATTTT.

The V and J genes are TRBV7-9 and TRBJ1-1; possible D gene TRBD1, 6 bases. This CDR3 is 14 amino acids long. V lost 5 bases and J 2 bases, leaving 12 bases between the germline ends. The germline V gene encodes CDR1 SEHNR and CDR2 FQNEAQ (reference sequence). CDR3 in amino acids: CASSQQGRNTEAFF. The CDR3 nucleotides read TGTGCCAGCAGCCAACAGGGTCGTAACACTGAAGCTTTCTTT.

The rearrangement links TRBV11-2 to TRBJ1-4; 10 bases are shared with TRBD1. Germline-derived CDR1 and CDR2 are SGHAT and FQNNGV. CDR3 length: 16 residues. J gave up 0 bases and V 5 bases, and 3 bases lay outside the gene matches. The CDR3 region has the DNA TGTGCCAGCAGCCGGGACAGGGGAACAACTAATGAAAAACTGTTTTTT. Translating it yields CASSRDRGTTNEKLFF.

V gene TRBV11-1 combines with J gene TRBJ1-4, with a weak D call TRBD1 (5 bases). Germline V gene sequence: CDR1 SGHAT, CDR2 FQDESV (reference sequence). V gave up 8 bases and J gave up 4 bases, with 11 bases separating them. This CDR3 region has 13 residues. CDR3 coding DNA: TGTGCCAGCGGGACGGCCTATAATGAAAAACTGTTTTTT. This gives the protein CASGTAYNEKLFF.

CDR3 sequence reads: CASSERDGPEQYF. CDR3 sequence (DNA): TGTGCCAGCTCAGAGCGGGACGGACCAGAGCAGTACTTC. V gene TRBV18 combines with J gene TRBJ2-7, with TRBD2 matching over 7 bases. J was trimmed by 7 bases and V by 5 bases; bases with no gene match: 8. Germline loops: CDR1 KGHSH, CDR2 LQKENI. CDR3 length: 13 amino acids. Based on the CDR3 plus reference TRBV18 and TRBJ2-7, the full variable domain is NAGVMQNPRHLVRRRGQEARLRCSPMKGHSHVYWYRQLPEEGLKFMVYLQKENIIDESGMPKERFSAEFPKEGPSILRIQQVVRGDSAAYFCASSERDGPEQYFGPGTRLTVT.

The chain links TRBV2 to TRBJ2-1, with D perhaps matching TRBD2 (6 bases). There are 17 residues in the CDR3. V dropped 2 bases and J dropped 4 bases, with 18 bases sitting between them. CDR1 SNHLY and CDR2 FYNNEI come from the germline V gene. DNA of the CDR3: TGTGCCAGCAGTGAATCCGGGGACTCCCTGGGTTACAATGAGCAGTTCTTC. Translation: CASSESGDSLGYNEQFF.

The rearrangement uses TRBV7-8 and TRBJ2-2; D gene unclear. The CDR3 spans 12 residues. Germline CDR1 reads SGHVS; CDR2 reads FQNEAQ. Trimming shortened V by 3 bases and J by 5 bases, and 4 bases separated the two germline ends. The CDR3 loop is CASSFGTGELFF. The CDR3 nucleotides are TGTGCCAGCAGCTTTGGAACCGGGGAGCTGTTTTTT.

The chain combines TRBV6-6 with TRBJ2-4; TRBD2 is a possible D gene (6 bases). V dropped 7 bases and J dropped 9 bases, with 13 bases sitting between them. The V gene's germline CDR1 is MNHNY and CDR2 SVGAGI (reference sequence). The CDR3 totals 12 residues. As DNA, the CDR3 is TGTGCCAGCACCGACGGGGGTGGCATTCAGTACTTC. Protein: CASTDGGGIQYF.

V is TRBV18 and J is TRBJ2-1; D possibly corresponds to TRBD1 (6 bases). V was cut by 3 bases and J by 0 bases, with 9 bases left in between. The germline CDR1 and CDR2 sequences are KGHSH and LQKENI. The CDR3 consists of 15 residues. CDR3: CASSPTGSSYNEQFF. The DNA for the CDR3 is TGTGCCAGCTCACCCACAGGGAGCTCCTACAATGAGCAGTTCTTC.

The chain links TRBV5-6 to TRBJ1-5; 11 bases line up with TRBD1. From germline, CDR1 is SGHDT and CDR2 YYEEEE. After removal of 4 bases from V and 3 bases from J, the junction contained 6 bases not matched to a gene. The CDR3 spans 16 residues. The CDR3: CASSRKDRGLNQPQHF. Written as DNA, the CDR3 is TGTGCCAGCAGCAGGAAGGACAGGGGGCTCAATCAGCCCCAGCATTTT.

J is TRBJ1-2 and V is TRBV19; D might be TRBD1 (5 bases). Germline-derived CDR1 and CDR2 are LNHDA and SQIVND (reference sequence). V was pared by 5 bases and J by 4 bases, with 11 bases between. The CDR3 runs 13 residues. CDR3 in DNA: TGTGCCAGTAGTCAGGGACGGAGCTATGGCTACACCTTC. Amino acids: CASSQGRSYGYTF.

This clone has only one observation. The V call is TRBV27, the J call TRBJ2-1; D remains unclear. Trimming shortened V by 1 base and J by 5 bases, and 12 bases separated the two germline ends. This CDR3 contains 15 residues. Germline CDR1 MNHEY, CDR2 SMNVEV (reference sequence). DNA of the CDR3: TGTGCCAGCAGTTTATTCTCTAACCGCCACAATGAGCAGTTCTTC. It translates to CASSLFSNRHNEQFF.

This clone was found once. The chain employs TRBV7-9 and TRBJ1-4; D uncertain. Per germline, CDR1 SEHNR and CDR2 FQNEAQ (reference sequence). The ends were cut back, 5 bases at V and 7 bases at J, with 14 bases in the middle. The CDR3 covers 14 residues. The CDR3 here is CASSLPFLSEKLFF. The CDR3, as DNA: TGTGCCAGCAGCCTTCCGTTCCTTAGTGAAAAACTGTTTTTT. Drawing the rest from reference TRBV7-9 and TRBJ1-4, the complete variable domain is DTGVSQNPRHKITKRGQNVTFRCDPISEHNRLYWYRQTLGQGPEFLTYFQNEAQLEKSRLLSDRFSAERPKGSFSTLEIQRTEQGDSAMYLCASSLPFLSEKLFFGSGTQLSVL.

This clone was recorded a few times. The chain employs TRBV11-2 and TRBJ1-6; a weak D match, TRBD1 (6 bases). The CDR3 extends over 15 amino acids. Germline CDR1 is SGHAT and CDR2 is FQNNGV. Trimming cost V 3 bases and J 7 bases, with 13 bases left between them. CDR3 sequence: CASSLGHGLNSPLHF. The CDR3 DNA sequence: TGTGCCAGCAGCTTGGGACACGGTTTGAATTCACCCCTCCACTTT. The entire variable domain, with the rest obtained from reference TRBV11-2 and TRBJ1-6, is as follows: EAGVAQSPRYKIIEKRQSVAFWCNPISGHATLYWYQQILGQGPKLLIQFQNNGVVDDSQLPKDRFSAERLKGVDSTLKIQPAKLEDSAVYLCASSLGHGLNSPLHFGNGTRLTVT.

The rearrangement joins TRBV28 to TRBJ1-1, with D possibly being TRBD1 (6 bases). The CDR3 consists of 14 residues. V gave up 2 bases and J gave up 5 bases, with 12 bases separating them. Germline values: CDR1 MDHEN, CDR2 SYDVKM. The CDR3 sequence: CASSLVLGGTEAFF. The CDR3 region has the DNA TGTGCCAGCAGTTTAGTATTAGGGGGAACTGAAGCTTTCTTT.

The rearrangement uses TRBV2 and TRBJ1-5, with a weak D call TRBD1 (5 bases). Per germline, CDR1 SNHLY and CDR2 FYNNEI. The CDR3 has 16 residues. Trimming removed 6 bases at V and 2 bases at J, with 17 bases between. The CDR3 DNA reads TGTGCCAGCAGGGAGGCCGGGGGAAGAGGCAATCAGCCCCAGCATTTT. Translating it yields CASREAGGRGNQPQHF.

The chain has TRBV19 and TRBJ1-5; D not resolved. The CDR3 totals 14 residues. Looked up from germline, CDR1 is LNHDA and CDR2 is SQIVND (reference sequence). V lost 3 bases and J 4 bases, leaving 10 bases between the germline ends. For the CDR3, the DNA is TGTGCCAGTAGTATCGACAACCCGAATCAGCCCCAGCATTTT. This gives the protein CASSIDNPNQPQHF.

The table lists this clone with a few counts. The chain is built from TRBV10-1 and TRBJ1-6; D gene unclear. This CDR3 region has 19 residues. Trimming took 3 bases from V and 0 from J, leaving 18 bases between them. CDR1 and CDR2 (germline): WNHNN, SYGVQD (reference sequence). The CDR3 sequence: CASSEVEGRLSSYNSPLHF. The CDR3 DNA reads TGCGCCAGCAGTGAAGTTGAGGGTCGGTTGAGCTCCTATAATTCACCCCTCCACTTT.

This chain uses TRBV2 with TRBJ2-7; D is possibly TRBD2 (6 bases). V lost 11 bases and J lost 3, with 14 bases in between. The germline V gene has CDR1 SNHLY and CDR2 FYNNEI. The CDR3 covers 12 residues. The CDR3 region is CAVDRDFYEQYF. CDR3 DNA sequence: TGTGCCGTCGATCGGGACTTCTACGAGCAGTACTTC. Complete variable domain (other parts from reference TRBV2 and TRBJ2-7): EPEVTQTPSHQVTQMGQEVILRCVPISNHLYFYWYRQILGQKVEFLVSFYNNEISEKSEIFDDQFSVERPDGSNFTLKIRSTKLEDSAMYFCAVDRDFYEQYFGPGTRLTVT.

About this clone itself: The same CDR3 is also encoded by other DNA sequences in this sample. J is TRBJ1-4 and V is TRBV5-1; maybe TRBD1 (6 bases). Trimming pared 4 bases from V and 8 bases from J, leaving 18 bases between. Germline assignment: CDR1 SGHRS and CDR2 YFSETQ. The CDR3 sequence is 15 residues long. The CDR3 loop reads CASSPERGPEEKLFF. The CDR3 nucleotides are TGCGCCAGCAGCCCGGAGCGGGGGCCTGAGGAAAAACTGTTTTTT.

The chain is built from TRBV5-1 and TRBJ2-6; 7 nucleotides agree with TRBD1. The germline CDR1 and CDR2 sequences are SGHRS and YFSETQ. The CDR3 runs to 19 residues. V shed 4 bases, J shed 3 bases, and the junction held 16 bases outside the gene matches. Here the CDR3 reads CASSPNVDRVGIGANVLTF. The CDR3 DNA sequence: TGCGCCAGCAGCCCTAATGTAGACAGGGTGGGGATTGGGGCCAACGTCCTGACTTTC.

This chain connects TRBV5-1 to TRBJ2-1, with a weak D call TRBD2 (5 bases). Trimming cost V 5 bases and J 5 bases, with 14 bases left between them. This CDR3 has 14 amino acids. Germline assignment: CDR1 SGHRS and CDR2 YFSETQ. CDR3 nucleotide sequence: TGCGCCAGCAGGCTAGCAGCCCTTAACAATGAGCAGTTCTTC. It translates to CASRLAALNNEQFF.